These 27 T cell receptor beta chains were sequenced from one sample in a study of metastatic and nonmetastatic thyroid tumors. Not a single patient had been given any form of treatment at any point before undergoing thyroid surgery. MiXCR reprocessed the PCR reads for TCRdb. Among roughly 3,400 clones listed, over 30% were seen once. What was sequenced was adjacent normal tissue. These receptors were obtained from a male donor with papillary thyroid cancer or a benign thyroid nodule (not recorded which). Some clones in this sample may be carry-over from other donors' samples.

This clone was detected only a few times. The chain links TRBV24-1 to TRBJ2-2; weak D call: TRBD1 (5 bases). This CDR3 has 15 residues. Trimming took 1 base from V and 7 from J, leaving 12 bases between them. Per the germline V gene, CDR1 is KGHDR and CDR2 is SFDVKD. Written as DNA, the CDR3 is TGTGCCACCAGTGATTTAGGGGATGTGAGCGGGGAGCTGTTTTTT. Its protein is CATSDLGDVSGELFF.

This clone was observed a handful of times. The chain is built from TRBV27 and TRBJ1-5, with a tentative D call TRBD1 (6 bases). CDR3 size: 14 residues. From germline, CDR1 is MNHEY and CDR2 SMNVEV (reference sequence). V lost 6 bases and J 4 bases, leaving 13 bases between the germline ends. DNA for the CDR3: TGTGCCAGCAGGCCCGGGACACCGAATCAGCCCCAGCATTTT. Its protein is CASRPGTPNQPQHF.

The chain joins TRBV2 to TRBJ2-3; D tentatively reads TRBD1 or TRBD2 (5 bases each). The germline V and J ends were trimmed by 0 bases and 6 bases, with 16 bases remaining between them. The CDR3 consists of 16 residues. CDR1 and CDR2 from the germline V gene are SNHLY and FYNNEI. The CDR3: CASSEAHRGSGDTQYF. DNA for the CDR3: TGTGCCAGCAGTGAAGCCCACCGGGGTTCAGGGGATACGCAGTATTTT.

In its sample, this clone was seen a few times. The chain employs TRBV7-9 and TRBJ1-3; the D is unclear. V lost 4 bases and J 4 bases, leaving 5 bases between the germline ends. CDR3 length: 12 residues. Germline assignment: CDR1 SEHNR and CDR2 FQNEAQ (reference sequence). CDR3 bases: TGTGCCAGCAGCTCACAGGGAAACACCATATATTTT. As protein: CASSSQGNTIYF. The full variable domain, completed using reference TRBV7-9 and TRBJ1-3, is DTGVSQNPRHKITKRGQNVTFRCDPISEHNRLYWYRQTLGQGPEFLTYFQNEAQLEKSRLLSDRFSAERPKGSFSTLEIQRTEQGDSAMYLCASSSQGNTIYFGEGSWLTVV.

This clone turned up a few times. The chain couples TRBV27 to TRBJ2-2; D is possibly TRBD2 (5 bases). CDR3 length: 15 residues. Per germline, CDR1 MNHEY and CDR2 SMNVEV (reference sequence). Deletions cut 5 bases from V and 0 bases from J, with 10 bases between. The CDR3 DNA is TGTGCCAGCAGTCGACGGCGGGCGAACACCGGGGAGCTGTTTTTT. This encodes CASSRRRANTGELFF.

This clone was picked up a small number of times. V and J are TRBV28 and TRBJ1-6; TRBD1 might be the D (6 bases). There are 15 residues in the CDR3. V lost 3 bases, J lost 4 bases, and 10 bases lay in between. Looked up from germline, CDR1 is MDHEN and CDR2 is SYDVKM. CDR3 nucleotides: TGTGCCAGCAGTTTGATGGGACATTATAATTCACCCCTCCACTTT. As protein: CASSLMGHYNSPLHF. Supplemented by reference TRBV28 and TRBJ1-6, the full variable domain reads DVKVTQSSRYLVKRTGEKVFLECVQDMDHENMFWYRQDPGLGLRLIYFSYDVKMKEKGDIPEGYSVSREKKERFSLILESASTNQTSMYLCASSLMGHYNSPLHFGNGTRLTVT.

This clone was observed a handful of times. The genes are TRBV6-5 and TRBJ1-2; D unresolved. With 10 bases removed from V and 10 bases from J, the gap between germline ends came to 13 bases. The CDR3 has 10 amino acids. CDR1 MNHEY and CDR2 SVGAGI come from the germline V gene. The CDR3 loop reads CATEVRIYTF. In DNA form, the CDR3 reads TGTGCCACCGAAGTAAGGATCTACACCTTC.

In its sample, this clone ranks as large. The same CDR3 arises from other DNA sequences in this sample as well. The rearrangement joins TRBV12-3 or TRBV12-4 to TRBJ1-3; D remains unclear. This CDR3 has 14 amino acids. Trimming shortened V by 8 bases and J by 4 bases, and 15 bases separated the two germline ends. CDR3 nucleotide sequence: TGTGCCAGCGGGAAAGTATTCTCAGGAAACACCATATATTTT. It specifies CASGKVFSGNTIYF.

This clone appeared many times. Other DNA sequences of this sample code for an identical CDR3. This chain uses TRBV19 with TRBJ2-6; 10 bases fit TRBD2. The trim removed 4 bases at V and 0 bases at J, leaving 12 bases unmatched. Germline V gene lookup returns CDR1 LNHDA and CDR2 SQIVND (reference sequence). The CDR3 consists of 20 residues. Written as DNA, the CDR3 is TGTGCCAGTAGTACTATTCCGGGACTAGCGACGCGCTCTGGGGCCAACGTCCTGACTTTC. Encoded protein: CASSTIPGLATRSGANVLTF.

The V gene is TRBV6-2 or TRBV6-3, the J gene TRBJ2-3; no reliable D call. Germline V CDR1 and CDR2: MNHEY, SVGEGT. The CDR3 has 15 amino acids. V was cut by 3 bases and J by 0 bases, with 10 bases left in between. CDR3 coding DNA: TGTGCCAGCAGTTATGAGACCCGAAGCACAGATACGCAGTATTTT. This translates into CASSYETRSTDTQYF.

The chain links TRBV9 to TRBJ1-6, with a possible D match to TRBD1 (5 bases). CDR1 is SGDLS and CDR2 is YYNGEE in the germline V gene. The CDR3 is made up of 15 amino acids. Trimming took off 0 bases at V and 6 bases at J, with 10 bases between the two ends. CDR3 bases: TGTGCCAGCAGCGTAGCTGGGGCCCTTAATTCACCCCTCCACTTT. This translates into CASSVAGALNSPLHF.

This clone was seen more than once but under ten times. V is TRBV6-2 or TRBV6-3 and J is TRBJ1-5; a weak D match, TRBD1 (5 bases). The V gene's germline CDR1 is MNHEY and CDR2 SVGEGT. The CDR3 loop spans 16 amino acids. V lost 4 bases and J 4 bases, leaving 17 bases between the germline ends. The CDR3 reads CASSLEGAPSNQPQHF. Here the CDR3 DNA reads TGTGCCAGCAGTTTGGAAGGGGCCCCAAGTAATCAGCCCCAGCATTTT.

In this sample, this clone turned up a few times. This is likely a read error, given that the CDR3 carries no conserved phenylalanine or tryptophan at its end. It is unclear where the CDR3 begins or ends on the DNA, so no DNA is shown, and the CDR3 is as TCRdb lists it. The rearrangement uses TRBV27 and TRBJ1-1; TRBD1, as called in the table, went unchecked against the DNA. Inclusive of both ends, the CDR3 amounts to 8 amino acids. Germline loops: CDR1 MNHEY, CDR2 SMNVEV (reference sequence). CDR3 sequence: CASRGIPG.

In this sample, this clone is medium-sized. The chain is built from TRBV7-9 and TRBJ2-3; perhaps TRBD1 as D (5 bases). Germline V gene lookup returns CDR1 SEHNR and CDR2 FQNEAQ (reference sequence). The CDR3 consists of 14 residues. V lost 6 bases and J 2 bases, leaving 12 bases between the germline ends. CDR3 nucleotides: TGTGCCAGCAGAACTACAGGATACACAGATACGCAGTATTTT. It codes for CASRTTGYTDTQYF. The full variable domain, completed using reference TRBV7-9 and TRBJ2-3, is DTGVSQNPRHKITKRGQNVTFRCDPISEHNRLYWYRQTLGQGPEFLTYFQNEAQLEKSRLLSDRFSAERPKGSFSTLEIQRTEQGDSAMYLCASRTTGYTDTQYFGPGTRLTVL.

The chain carries TRBV11-2 and TRBJ2-3; 7 bases align to TRBD2. The CDR3 consists of 14 residues. V gave up 3 bases and J gave up 11 bases; unmatched junction bases: 11. Germline V gives CDR1 SGHAT, CDR2 FQNNGV. This CDR3 is CASSLGGGAEGQYF. CDR3 nucleotides: TGTGCCAGCAGCTTGGGGGGAGGGGCCGAGGGGCAGTATTTT.

This clone was seen a handful of times. The chain uses TRBV18 and TRBJ2-7; the D call may be TRBD1 or TRBD2 (5 bases each). V shed 4 bases and J shed 3 bases, with 19 bases lying between them. This CDR3 has 16 residues. Per the germline V gene, CDR1 is KGHSH and CDR2 is LQKENI. CDR3 DNA sequence: TGTGCCAGCTCACAACTACCGGGACCGGGTAACTACGAGCAGTACTTC. Its translation: CASSQLPGPGNYEQYF.

The genes are TRBV11-1 and TRBJ1-2; 12 nucleotides match TRBD1. Germline V gene data show CDR1 as SGHAT and CDR2 as FQDESV (reference sequence). The CDR3 totals 17 residues. Trimming cost V 3 bases and J 0 bases; bases outside gene matches: 5. CDR3 region: CASSFGTGGAANYGYTF. The DNA of the CDR3 is TGTGCCAGCAGCTTCGGGACAGGGGGCGCAGCTAACTATGGCTACACCTTC.

The chain has TRBV27 and TRBJ2-1; the D is unclear. The germline V gene has CDR1 MNHEY and CDR2 SMNVEV (reference sequence). CDR3 length: 11 residues. V shed 9 bases and J shed 12 bases, with 15 bases lying between them. CDR3 bases: TGTGCCAGTTCCTACGTGAGTAGGCAGTTCTTC. As protein: CASSYVSRQFF.

The chain couples TRBV11-1 to TRBJ2-7; TRBD1 might be the D (6 bases). The V end was cut by 3 bases, the J end by 2 bases, with 20 bases between. Germline V gene lookup returns CDR1 SGHAT and CDR2 FQDESV (reference sequence). The CDR3 covers 17 residues. The CDR3 sequence: CASSFAGDGVPTYEQYF. CDR3 nucleotide sequence: TGTGCCAGCAGCTTCGCAGGGGACGGAGTACCTACCTACGAGCAGTACTTC.

This clone turned up a few times. This sequence joins TRBV19 and TRBJ2-2, with 9 positions matching TRBD1. CDR1 and CDR2 (germline): LNHDA, SQIVND (reference sequence). V was clipped by 9 bases and J by 5 bases; unmatched bases: 7. This CDR3 region has 14 residues. This chain's CDR3 is CARGQGRYTGELFF. Here the CDR3 DNA reads TGTGCCAGGGGACAGGGAAGATATACCGGGGAGCTGTTTTTT.

A few counts support this clone. The gene calls are TRBV12-3 or TRBV12-4 and TRBJ2-2; D unresolved. The CDR3 covers 12 residues. V was cut by 5 bases and J by 7 bases, with 8 bases left in between. CDR3 amino acids: CASSRSSGELFF. The CDR3 region has the DNA TGTGCCAGCAGTCGTAGTAGCGGGGAGCTGTTTTTT.

This clone qualifies as large (0.1 to 1%). This chain joins TRBV4-1 and TRBJ2-6, with D unresolved. The germline V gene encodes CDR1 MGHRA and CDR2 YSYEKL. The CDR3 consists of 13 residues. Trimming removed 1 base from V and 5 bases from J, with 3 bases in between. The CDR3 nucleotides are TGCGCCAGCAGCCAAGGGAGGGCCAACGTCCTGACTTTC. It encodes CASSQGRANVLTF.

The genes are TRBV6-2 or TRBV6-3 and TRBJ2-7; TRBD1 matches at 8 bases. The V gene end was trimmed by 7 bases and the J gene end by 3 bases; junction bases not matched to a gene: 14. Germline CDR1 MNHEY, CDR2 SVGEGT. The CDR3 totals 16 residues. Here the CDR3 DNA reads TGTGCCAGCATATACTCGAAGGGACAGGCAGACTACGAGCAGTACTTC. Translating gives CASIYSKGQADYEQYF.

The chain joins TRBV6-6 to TRBJ1-6, with 7 bases matching TRBD1. With 5 bases clipped from V and 9 bases from J, the junction kept 10 bases outside the gene matches. This CDR3 has 15 residues. Germline loops: CDR1 MNHNY, CDR2 SVGAGI (reference sequence). CDR3 DNA sequence: TGTGCCAGCAGTACTCGGTCAGGGGGGTTTTCACCCCTCCACTTT. This sequence encodes CASSTRSGGFSPLHF.

This chain links TRBV5-5 with TRBJ2-1; D might be TRBD1 or TRBD2, each matching 5 bases. V gave up 5 bases and J gave up 6 bases, with 12 bases separating them. CDR1 and CDR2 from the germline V gene are SGHKS and YYEKEE (reference sequence). This CDR3 region has 13 residues. The CDR3 region has the DNA TGTGCCAGCAGGCGAGGGGATGGCAATGAGCAGTTCTTC. This sequence encodes CASRRGDGNEQFF. Complete variable domain (other parts from reference TRBV5-5 and TRBJ2-1): DAGVTQSPTHLIKTRGQQVTLRCSPISGHKSVSWYQQVLGQGPQFIFQYYEKEERGRGNFPDRFSARQFPNYSSELNVNALLLGDSALYLCASRRGDGNEQFFGPGTRLTVL.

This rearrangement joins TRBV7-2 to TRBJ1-1; perhaps TRBD1 as D (5 bases). Per the germline V gene, CDR1 is SGHTA and CDR2 is FQGNSA. V was pared by 1 base and J by 6 bases, with 12 bases between. The CDR3 consists of 14 residues. CDR3 sequence reads: CASSLDRSRAEAFF. The CDR3 region has the DNA TGTGCCAGCAGCTTAGACAGGAGCCGGGCTGAAGCTTTCTTT.

J is TRBJ1-4 and V is TRBV30; 9 nucleotides line up with TRBD1. The V gene's germline CDR1 is GTSNPN and CDR2 SVGIG (reference sequence). V dropped 4 bases and J dropped 8; count of bases not matched to a gene: 5. The CDR3 is 13 amino acids. The CDR3 spells CAWKQGAGEKLFF. The CDR3 DNA reads as TGTGCCTGGAAACAGGGGGCCGGGGAAAAACTGTTTTTT.